What follows are 15 T cell receptor beta chains derived from one specimen sequenced in a study of blood T cells in healthy people across ages (dated by TCRdb to the mid-2010s). Libraries came from 5' RACE. TCRdb names Illumina HiSeq 2500 as the instrument used. A second PCR of about 6 to 11 cycles was performed with a sample-barcoded 5' primer and a J-beta primer mix. The public reads were run again by TCRdb, first through fastp at Q25 and then through MiXCR, and only productive beta chains were kept. Every CDR3 protein is listed once, alongside the most common genes and DNA of its rows. The sample contains 1.4 million to 1.5 million distinct CDR3 sequences, 42% of them found a single time. Of the sample, under 8% is held by the ten largest clones. Sequencing was performed on blood. Receptor source: a woman aged 18-29 years in good health.

The rearrangement uses TRBV4-1 and TRBJ2-1; TRBD2 aligns across 9 bases. The V and J ends lost 1 base and 6 bases, in that order; junction bases with no gene match: 7. CDR3 length equals 16 residues. Germline CDR1 MGHRA, CDR2 YSYEKL. CDR3 loop: CASSQVSLAGLNEQFF. Written as DNA, the CDR3 is TGCGCCAGCAGCCAAGTCTCCCTAGCGGGACTCAATGAGCAGTTCTTC.

V usage is TRBV24-1 and J usage is TRBJ2-5, with D perhaps being TRBD1 or TRBD2 (5 bases each). V was trimmed by 7 bases and J by 10 bases, leaving 15 bases between them. This CDR3 has 12 amino acids. Germline assignment: CDR1 KGHDR and CDR2 SFDVKD. For the CDR3, the DNA is TGTGCCACCAGGGGGGACCTTGGGATCCAGTACTTC. Amino acids: CATRGDLGIQYF.

This clonotype occurred a few times. The rearrangement links TRBV4-1 to TRBJ1-2; unclear D gene. The V gene's germline CDR1 is MGHRA and CDR2 YSYEKL. V was shortened by 3 bases and J by 5 bases, with 16 bases between the two germline ends. This CDR3 region has 15 residues. The CDR3: CASSQSNPPGYGYTF. CDR3 sequence (DNA): TGCGCCAGCAGCCAGTCTAACCCCCCCGGTTATGGCTACACCTTC.

The chain uses TRBV6-5 and TRBJ2-5; TRBD2 agrees at 9 bases. The CDR3 consists of 16 residues. The germline V gene has CDR1 MNHEY and CDR2 SVGAGI. V was clipped by 0 bases and J by 0 bases; unmatched bases: 2. As DNA, the CDR3 is TGTGCCAGCAGTTACTCTGCTAGCGGGGACCAAGAGACCCAGTACTTC. Translation: CASSYSASGDQETQYF.

This clonotype was counted only a few times. The V gene is TRBV25-1, the J gene TRBJ2-4; possibly TRBD1 for D (7 bases). The J call is in doubt because the DNA end fits TRBJ2-5 better. The CDR3 is 17 residues long. Germline assignment: CDR1 MGHDK and CDR2 SYGVNS. This CDR3 is CASSEPSWRGPIETQYF. The CDR3 DNA is TGTGCCAGCAGTGAACCTAGCTGGAGGGGGCCTATAGAGACCCAGTACTTC.

The rearrangement uses TRBV7-9 and TRBJ2-7; 11 nucleotides align to TRBD1. Germline V CDR1 and CDR2: SEHNR, FQNEAQ (reference sequence). The CDR3 consists of 15 residues. After removal of 3 bases from V and 3 bases from J, the junction contained 4 bases not matched to a gene. CDR3 DNA sequence: TGTGCCAGCAGCTTCCAGGACAGGGGGCACTACGAGCAGTACTTC. It is translated as CASSFQDRGHYEQYF.

This clonotype was seen only a few times. The rearrangement uses TRBV20-1 and TRBJ2-6; D might be TRBD1 (5 bases). Germline-derived CDR1 and CDR2 are DFQATT and SNEGSKA (reference sequence). The length of the CDR3 is 15 residues. Trimming shortened V by 5 bases and J by 0 bases, and 11 bases separated the two germline ends. The CDR3 loop reads CSADSQGSGANVLTF. For the CDR3, the DNA is TGCAGTGCTGACTCTCAGGGCTCTGGGGCCAACGTCCTGACTTTC.

This clonotype has more than one count but fewer than ten. The chain recombines TRBV12-3 or TRBV12-4 with TRBJ1-2; no reliable D call. V lost 5 bases and J lost 2, with 12 bases in between. The CDR3 sequence is 14 residues long. CDR3: CASSPGLINYGYTF. In nucleotides, the CDR3 is TGTGCCAGCAGTCCTGGACTGATCAACTATGGCTACACCTTC.

The chain joins TRBV20-1 to TRBJ2-3; D remains ambiguous. Deletions cut 0 bases from V and 4 bases from J, with 8 bases between. From germline, CDR1 is DFQATT and CDR2 SNEGSKA (reference sequence). The CDR3 has 13 residues. For the CDR3, the DNA is TGCAGTGCTAGAGAGAAGGTGGCAGATACGCAGTATTTT. Translating gives CSAREKVADTQYF.

The J gene is TRBJ2-1, the V gene TRBV6-1; TRBD1 or TRBD2 may be the D gene (5 bases each). The germline V and J ends were trimmed by 2 bases and 10 bases, with 12 bases remaining between them. CDR3 length: 13 residues. Germline V gene data show CDR1 as MNHNS and CDR2 as SASEGT. CDR3 loop: CASSEREGEEQFF. The CDR3 bases are TGTGCCAGCAGTGAACGAGAAGGGGAGGAGCAGTTCTTC.

The V call is TRBV6-1, the J call TRBJ2-3; D possibly corresponds to TRBD1 (5 bases). Germline V lookup: CDR1 MNHNS, CDR2 SASEGT. Between the trimmed V and J ends, which lost 5 bases and 0 bases, there was a span of 18 bases. CDR3 length equals 17 residues. CDR3 sequence reads: CASSQGEPPFSTDTQYF. Written as DNA, the CDR3 is TGTGCCAGCAGTCAGGGCGAACCTCCCTTTAGCACAGATACGCAGTATTTT.

V and J are TRBV20-1 and TRBJ1-1, with D uncertain. The CDR3 is made up of 13 amino acids. V was cut by 5 bases and J by 8 bases, with 18 bases left in between. Looked up from germline, CDR1 is DFQATT and CDR2 is SNEGSKA (reference sequence). The CDR3 loop is CSALPPGTSEAFF. In DNA form, the CDR3 reads TGCAGTGCTCTTCCACCCGGCACCTCAGAAGCTTTCTTT.

The chain links TRBV10-3 to TRBJ1-1; 9 bases are shared with TRBD1. CDR1 and CDR2 from the germline V gene are ENHRY and SYGVKD. After removal of 6 bases from V and 6 bases from J, the junction contained 8 bases not matched to a gene. The CDR3 has 14 amino acids. In DNA, the CDR3 is TGTGCCATCAGCGGGGACAGGGTGGTCTCTGAAGCTTTCTTT. Its protein is CAISGDRVVSEAFF.

The chain joins TRBV7-2 to TRBJ1-2; D might be TRBD1 (5 bases). V was pared by 3 bases and J by 9 bases, with 26 bases between. Looked up from germline, CDR1 is SGHTA and CDR2 is FQGNSA. The CDR3 extends over 17 amino acids. CDR3 in amino acids: CASSLGTGTAGGKSYTF. The CDR3 nucleotides are TGTGCCAGCAGCTTGGGAACCGGGACCGCCGGCGGCAAGAGCTACACCTTC.

This clonotype showed up just a few times. This chain connects TRBV4-1 to TRBJ2-1; 8 positions match TRBD2. Trimming took 4 bases from V and 5 from J; bases not matched to a gene: 10. The CDR3 covers 16 residues. CDR1 is MGHRA, CDR2 YSYEKL, per germline. CDR3 protein: CASSPSSGTKDNEQFF. CDR3 nucleotide sequence: TGCGCCAGCAGCCCAAGTAGCGGGACTAAGGACAATGAGCAGTTCTTC.